This TCR beta chain was identified in a study of T-cell reconstitution after alpha-beta-depleted transplantation in children. Findings of the study overall: As was reported, about two months after transplant, alpha-beta T cells came from several hundred expanded graft clones. Surviving recipient T cells and intrathymic progenitors accounted for some patients' high TCRbeta diversity at day 60. At one year after transplant, newly produced T cells mostly accounted for T-cell counts and diversity.

The table lists this clonotype with a few counts. Antigen: not known. Unique molecular identifiers were used to barcode this TCRbeta library. TCRdb called the PCR reads again in MiXCR, with one record for every CDR3 protein. The table shows more than 300,000 distinct CDR3 sequences, with 15% to 20% occurring only once. V was trimmed by 6 bases and J by 4 bases, leaving 12 bases between them. CDR3 size: 14 residues. Germline V CDR1 and CDR2: SNHLY, FYNNEI. The chain couples TRBV2 to TRBJ2-2; D might be TRBD1 (5 bases). The clonotype was recovered from a male patient under 10 years old who had a stem cell transplant for acute lymphoblastic leukemia, so the T cells may come from the graft donor. The input for sequencing was PBMCs, mostly from graft donor cells, taken 360 days after TCRalphabeta/CD19-depleted stem cell transplant. The CDR3 protein is CASRDTVATGELFF. Here the CDR3 DNA reads TGTGCCAGCAGGGACACAGTGGCCACCGGGGAGCTGTTTTTT.